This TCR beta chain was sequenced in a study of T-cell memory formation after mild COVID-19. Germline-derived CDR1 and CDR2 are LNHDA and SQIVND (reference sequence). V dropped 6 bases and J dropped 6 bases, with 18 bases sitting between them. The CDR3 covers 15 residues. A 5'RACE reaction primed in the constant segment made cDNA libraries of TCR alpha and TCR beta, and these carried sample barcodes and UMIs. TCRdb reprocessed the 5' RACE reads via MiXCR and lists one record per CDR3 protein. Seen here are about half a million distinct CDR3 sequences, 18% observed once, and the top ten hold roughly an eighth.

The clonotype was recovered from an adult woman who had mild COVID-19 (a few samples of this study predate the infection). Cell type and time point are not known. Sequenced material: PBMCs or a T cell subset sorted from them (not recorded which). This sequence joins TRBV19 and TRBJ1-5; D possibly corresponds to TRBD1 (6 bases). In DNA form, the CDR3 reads TGTGCCAGTAGATCTGCAGTTTGGGGGCTTCAGCCCCAGCATTTT. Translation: CASRSAVWGLQPQHF.